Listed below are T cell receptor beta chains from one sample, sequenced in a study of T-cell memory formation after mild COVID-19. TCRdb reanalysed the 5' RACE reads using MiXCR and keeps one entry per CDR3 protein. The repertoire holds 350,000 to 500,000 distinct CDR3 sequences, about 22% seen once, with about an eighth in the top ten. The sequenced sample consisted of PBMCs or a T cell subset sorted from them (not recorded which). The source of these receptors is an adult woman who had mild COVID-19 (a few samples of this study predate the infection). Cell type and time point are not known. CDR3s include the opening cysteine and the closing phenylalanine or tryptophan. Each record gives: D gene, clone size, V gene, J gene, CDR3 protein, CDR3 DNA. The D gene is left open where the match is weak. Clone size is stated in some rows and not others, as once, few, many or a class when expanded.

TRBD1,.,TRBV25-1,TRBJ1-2,CASSQGGAHTF,TGTGCCAGCAGCCAGGGGGGGGCTCATACCTTC
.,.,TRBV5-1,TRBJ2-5,CASSDKETQYF,TGCGCCAGCTCAGATAAAGAGACCCAGTACTTC
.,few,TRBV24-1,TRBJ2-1,CATSRGSGYNEQFF,TGTGCCACCTCCCGGGGAAGTGGCTACAATGAGCAGTTCTTC
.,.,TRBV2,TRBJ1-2,CASMNLPGAYGYTF,TGTGCCAGCATGAACCTGCCGGGCGCCTATGGCTACACCTTC
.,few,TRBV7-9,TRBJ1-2,CATSGGIYGYTF,TGTGCCACCTCGGGAGGGATCTATGGCTACACCTTC
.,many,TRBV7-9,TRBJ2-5,CASSLGAGARETQYF,TGTGCCAGCAGCTTAGGAGCAGGGGCGCGAGAGACCCAGTACTTC
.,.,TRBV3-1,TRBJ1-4,CASSQHGSGGMMMLFF,TGTGCCAGCAGCCAACACGGGAGTGGGGGTATGATGATGCTGTTTTTT
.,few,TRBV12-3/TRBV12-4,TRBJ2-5,CASRPGHQETQYF,TGTGCCAGCAGACCGGGACACCAAGAGACCCAGTACTTC
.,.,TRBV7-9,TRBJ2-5,CASSLLNSQETQYF,TGTGCCAGCAGCCTACTTAACAGCCAAGAGACCCAGTACTTC
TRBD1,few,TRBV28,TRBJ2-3,CASKNRGNTDTQYF,TGTGCCAGTAAAAACAGGGGAAACACAGATACGCAGTATTTT
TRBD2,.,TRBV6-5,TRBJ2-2,CASGSTTSFTGELFF,TGTGCCAGCGGATCGACGACTAGCTTCACCGGGGAGCTGTTTTTT
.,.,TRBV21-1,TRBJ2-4,CASSKRERGYDIQYF,TGTGCCAGCAGCAAACGGGAGCGAGGGTATGACATTCAGTACTTC
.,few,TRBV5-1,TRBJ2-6,CASSMTQVSGANVLTF,TGCGCCAGCAGCATGACACAGGTCTCTGGGGCCAACGTCCTGACTTTC
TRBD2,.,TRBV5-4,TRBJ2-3,CASSLMAGGPGTDTQYF,TGTGCCAGCAGCTTGATGGCGGGGGGGCCGGGCACAGATACGCAGTATTTT
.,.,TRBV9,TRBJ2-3,CASSVDPGPKGTDTQYF,TGTGCCAGCAGCGTAGATCCGGGGCCCAAGGGCACAGATACGCAGTATTTT
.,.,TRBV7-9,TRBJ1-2,CASSLGWVSFSNYGYTF,TGTGCCAGCAGCTTGGGCTGGGTCAGCTTCAGTAACTATGGCTACACCTTC
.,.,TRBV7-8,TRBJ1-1,CASSLDTPADTEAFF,TGTGCCAGCAGCTTAGATACACCAGCAGACACTGAAGCTTTCTTT
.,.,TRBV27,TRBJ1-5,CASSLKYSQPQHF,TGTGCCAGCAGTTTGAAGTATAGTCAGCCCCAGCATTTT
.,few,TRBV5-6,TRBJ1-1,CASSFATEAFF,TGTGCCAGCAGCTTTGCCACTGAAGCTTTCTTT